Here is one TCR beta chain with its context. Its antigen has not been determined. Base qualities are not recorded, but no much larger clone differs from it by a single base. Another Seattle source contributed samples from volunteer blood donors who had recovered from COVID-19. Collaborating institutions collected whole blood in K2EDTA tubes following their own protocols. For TCRbeta analysis, collaborator samples were shipped as frozen whole blood, as isolated PBMCs, or as DNA extracted from either sample type. The CDR3 goes from the cysteine to the phenylalanine over 15 residues. The kept DNA is CDR3 alone, 45 bases in frame from the first base. The germline V gene gives CDR1 as SGHRS and CDR2 as YFSETQ. From V the trimming removes 0 bases and from J it removes 9 bases, while the gene matches leave 6 bases of the junction unaccounted for. The source of the sample is a study of blood T cell repertoires in COVID-19 (dated by TCRdb to the early 2020s). At the level of the whole study: Collaborator samples came from the United States, Italy and Spain and covered acute and convalescent phases of COVID-19. The repertoires were released in a freely available public database meant as a resource for research on the immune response to SARS-CoV-2. Samples came from the ongoing ImmuneRACE study (first 160 participants) plus 1,254 subjects from 6 global collaborators. Where available, HLA class I and class II types were taken from metadata supplied by the sample provider and were not determined by assay-based typing. Sample metadata almost always included a de-identified subject ID, COVID-19 status, age in years and sex. The dataset comprised deeply sampled blood TCRbeta repertoires from subjects exposed to, actively infected with, or recovered from COVID-19. The material from the prospective study consisted of cDNA or gDNA derived from T cells, B-cell-depleted T cells, or PBMCs. Broad study findings and their caveats: The quantity of clinical and demographic metadata differed by source and by participant and was supplied without curation.

The immunoSEQ Assay, a bias-controlled multiplex PCR, was used to amplify TCRbeta CDR3 regions from genomic DNA. The study's own analysis went as follows. The number of nucleated cells in each sample was estimated from the amplification of reference gene primers within the assay. To quantify the absolute abundance of each unique TCRbeta CDR3 rearrangement, sequence reads were collapsed and filtered. Productive Simpson clonality was computed per sample as the square root of Simpson's diversity index over productive rearrangements. The clones in this table, taken by TCRdb from immuneACCESS, are in-frame only. Not every clone is retained; where verified, under half of the shortfall comes from an unresolved V gene, and the cause of the rest is unknown. The V and J calls and clone size were taken over from that table, and D and trimming were inferred from the DNA. In this sample the table shows under 200,000 clones, roughly 81% of which occur a single time. The ten top clones hold roughly 7.1% of the sample.

The clonotype was recovered from a man aged 35 to 55 who had recovered from COVID-19. The sample taken for sequencing was peripheral blood. The sequence links TRBV5-1 to TRBJ2-1; 10 bases in the middle match TRBD2. The sequenced DNA is TGCGCCAGCAGCTTGGGGCTAGCGGGAGCCGGTGAGCAGTTCTTC. It specifies CASSLGLAGAGEQFF.